This TCR beta chain was sequenced for a study of shared clonotypes between healthy human individuals. CD8 cells classed as naive were CD45RO-negative and positively selected for CCR7, excluding terminally differentiated effector memory CD45RA+ cells. Donors comprised healthy HIV-negative adults lacking recent acute infections or vaccinations. Using immunoSEQ multiplex PCR, the repertoire was profiled, and TCRdb retains in-frame clones only, with some absent. The sample records over 2,000,000 clones, 93% being singletons. CDR3 length: 15 residues. Germline CDR1 is ENHRY and CDR2 is SYGVKD. V shed 2 bases and J 8 bases; nucleotides not matched to a gene: 8.

Sequenced: naive CD8+ T cells from PBMCs. The chain links TRBV10-3 to TRBJ1-5, with 8 bases identical to TRBD1. This receptor was obtained from a man between 18 and 35 years old in good health. Some clones in this sample may be carry-over from other donors' samples. The CDR3 protein is CAISETGGVLEPQHF. The CDR3, as DNA: TGTGCCATCAGTGAGACAGGGGGGGTCCTTGAGCCCCAGCATTTT.